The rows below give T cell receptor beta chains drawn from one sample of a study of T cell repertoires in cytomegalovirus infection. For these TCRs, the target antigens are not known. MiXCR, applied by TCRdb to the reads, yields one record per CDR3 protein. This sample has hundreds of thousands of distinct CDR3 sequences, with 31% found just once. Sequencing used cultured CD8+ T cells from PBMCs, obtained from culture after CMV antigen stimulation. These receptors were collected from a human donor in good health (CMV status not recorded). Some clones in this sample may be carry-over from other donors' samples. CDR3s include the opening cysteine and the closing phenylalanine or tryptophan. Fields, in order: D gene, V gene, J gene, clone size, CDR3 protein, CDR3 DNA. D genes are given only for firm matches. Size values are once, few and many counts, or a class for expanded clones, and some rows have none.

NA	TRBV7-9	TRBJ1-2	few	CASSARTVYGYTF	TGTGCCAGCAGCGCCAGGACAGTGTATGGCTACACCTTC
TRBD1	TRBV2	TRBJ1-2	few	CASSVERGHYGYTF	TGTGCCAGCAGTGTTGAGAGGGGGCACTATGGCTACACCTTC
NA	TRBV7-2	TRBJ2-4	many	CASSFLDVKNIQYF	TGTGCCAGCAGCTTCCTAGATGTCAAAAACATTCAGTACTTC
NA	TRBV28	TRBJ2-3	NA	CASSPTLFSTDTQYF	TGTGCCAGCAGTCCTACCCTTTTTAGCACAGATACGCAGTATTTT
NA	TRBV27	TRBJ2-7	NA	CASSQPGSDEQYF	TGTGCCAGCAGCCAACCCGGATCCGACGAGCAGTACTTC
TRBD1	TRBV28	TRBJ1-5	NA	CASRTGAFSNQPQHF	TGTGCCAGCAGGACAGGGGCCTTTAGCAATCAGCCCCAGCATTTT
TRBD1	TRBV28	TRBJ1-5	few	CASSLTGTGNQPQHF	TGTGCCAGCAGTCTCACCGGGACAGGGAATCAGCCCCAGCATTTT
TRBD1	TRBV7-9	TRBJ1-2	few	CASSFGASGQSTGYTF	TGTGCCAGCAGCTTCGGGGCGTCGGGACAGAGCACCGGCTACACCTTC
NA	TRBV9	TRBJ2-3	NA	CASSHDSSTDTQYF	TGTGCCAGCAGCCACGACAGCAGCACAGATACGCAGTATTTT
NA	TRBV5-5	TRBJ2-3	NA	CASSLVGGVVADTQYF	TGTGCCAGCAGCTTAGTAGGGGGTGTTGTCGCCGATACGCAGTATTTT
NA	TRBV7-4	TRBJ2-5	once	CASTFDSQETQYF	TGTGCCAGCACCTTTGACAGTCAAGAGACCCAGTACTTC
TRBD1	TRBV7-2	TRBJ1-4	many	CASSEPRDRGEKLFF	TGTGCCAGCAGCGAACCCCGGGACAGGGGAGAAAAACTGTTTTTT
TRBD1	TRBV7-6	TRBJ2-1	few	CASSLGWGQGINEQFF	TGTGCCAGCAGCTTAGGGTGGGGACAGGGTATCAATGAGCAGTTCTTC
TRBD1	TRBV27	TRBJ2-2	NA	CASSVTGGVGLFF	TGTGCCAGCAGTGTCACAGGGGGCGTGGGGCTGTTTTTT
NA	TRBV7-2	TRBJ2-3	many	CASSPGRYTDTQYF	TGTGCCAGCAGCCCGGGACGGTACACAGATACGCAGTATTTT
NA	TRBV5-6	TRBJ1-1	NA	CASSLDWGAFF	TGTGCCAGCAGCTTGGACTGGGGAGCTTTCTTT
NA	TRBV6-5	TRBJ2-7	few	CASWSRTSYEQYF	TGTGCCAGCTGGTCTCGCACCTCCTACGAGCAGTACTTC
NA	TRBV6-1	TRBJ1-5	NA	CASSEVRQPQHF	TGTGCCAGCAGTGAAGTACGACAGCCCCAGCATTTT
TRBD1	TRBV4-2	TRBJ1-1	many	CASSQTRDRGNAFF	TGTGCCAGCAGCCAGACCCGGGACAGGGGGAATGCTTTCTTT
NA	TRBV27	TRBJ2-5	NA	CASSYSGIETQYF	TGTGCCAGCAGTTATTCGGGGATAGAGACCCAGTACTTC
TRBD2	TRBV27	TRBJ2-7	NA	CASSLSSGGYYEQYF	TGTGCCAGCAGTTTATCTAGCGGGGGATACTACGAGCAGTACTTC
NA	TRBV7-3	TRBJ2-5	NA	CASSVGGGGRQETQYF	TGTGCCAGCTCGGTGGGAGGCGGGGGCCGCCAAGAGACCCAGTACTTC
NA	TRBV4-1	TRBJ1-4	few	CASSQPQAPDEKLFF	TGCGCCAGCAGCCAGCCGCAGGCCCCGGATGAAAAACTGTTTTTT
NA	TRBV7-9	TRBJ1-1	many	CASSLGALNTEAFF	TGTGCCAGCAGCTTAGGAGCACTGAACACTGAAGCTTTCTTT
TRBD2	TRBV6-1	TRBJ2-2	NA	CASRLAGGRELFF	TGTGCCAGCAGACTAGCGGGGGGCCGGGAGCTGTTTTTT
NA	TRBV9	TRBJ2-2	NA	CASSARQAGELFF	TGTGCCAGCAGCGCTAGACAGGCCGGGGAGCTGTTTTTT
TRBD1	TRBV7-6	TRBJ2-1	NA	CASSKYGTGGQAEQFF	TGTGCCAGCAGCAAATACGGGACAGGGGGACAGGCTGAGCAGTTCTTC
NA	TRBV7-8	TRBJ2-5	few	CASSLASQQETQYF	TGTGCCAGCAGCTTAGCAAGTCAACAAGAGACCCAGTACTTC
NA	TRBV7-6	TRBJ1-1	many	CASSLGGDGTEAFF	TGTGCCAGCAGCTTAGGCGGGGATGGCACTGAAGCTTTCTTT
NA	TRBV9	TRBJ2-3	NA	CASSVKGRGGPDTQYF	TGTGCCAGCAGCGTAAAAGGGAGGGGGGGCCCAGATACGCAGTATTTT
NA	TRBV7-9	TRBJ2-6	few	CASSLAGLQGSGANVLTF	TGTGCCAGCAGCTTAGCGGGACTACAGGGATCTGGGGCCAACGTCCTGACTTTC
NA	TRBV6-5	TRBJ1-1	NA	CASSYLGHPNTEAFF	TGTGCCAGCAGTTACTTGGGACACCCGAACACTGAAGCTTTCTTT
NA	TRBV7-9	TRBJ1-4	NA	CASSSGRDGSTNEKLFF	TGTGCCAGCAGCTCGGGGCGGGACGGAAGTACTAATGAAAAACTGTTTTTT
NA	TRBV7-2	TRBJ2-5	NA	CASSHTRAEQETQYF	TGTGCCAGCAGCCATACGAGGGCGGAGCAAGAGACCCAGTACTTC
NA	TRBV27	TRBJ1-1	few	CASSFGYVSFF	TGTGCCAGCAGTTTTGGGTATGTGTCTTTCTTT
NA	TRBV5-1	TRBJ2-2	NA	CASSPDPAPGDNTGELFF	TGCGCCAGCAGCCCCGACCCGGCCCCCGGGGATAACACCGGGGAGCTGTTTTTT
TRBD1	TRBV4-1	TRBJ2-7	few	CASSQDARTGYEQYF	TGTGCCAGCAGCCAAGATGCCCGGACAGGGTACGAGCAGTACTTC
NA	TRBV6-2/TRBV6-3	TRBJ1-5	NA	CASSLEDPTTNQPQHF	TGTGCCAGCAGTCTCGAGGACCCTACTACAAATCAGCCCCAGCATTTT
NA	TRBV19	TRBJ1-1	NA	CATGLEGNTEAFF	TGTGCCACAGGCTTGGAGGGTAACACTGAAGCTTTCTTT
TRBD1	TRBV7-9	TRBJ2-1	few	CASSGPRTARGYEQFF	TGTGCCAGCAGCGGACCCCGGACAGCCAGGGGGTATGAGCAGTTCTTC
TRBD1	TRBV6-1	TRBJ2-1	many	CASSRDRVFF	TGTGCCAGCAGCCGGGACAGAGTGTTCTTC
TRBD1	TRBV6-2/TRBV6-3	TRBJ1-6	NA	CASSWGQGKDYSPLHF	TGTGCCAGCAGTTGGGGACAGGGGAAGGATTATTCACCCCTCCACTTT
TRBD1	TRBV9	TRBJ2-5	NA	CASSRTGDFQETQYF	TGTGCCAGCAGCAGGACAGGGGACTTCCAAGAGACCCAGTACTTC
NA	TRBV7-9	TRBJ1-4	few	CASSPPGRVDEKLFF	TGTGCCAGCAGCCCCCCCGGCAGGGTGGACGAAAAACTGTTTTTT
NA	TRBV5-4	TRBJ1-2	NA	CASSLDPINYGYTF	TGTGCCAGCAGCTTGGATCCGATTAACTATGGCTACACCTTC
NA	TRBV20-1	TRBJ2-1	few	CSAPTERYYNEQFF	TGCAGTGCTCCTACCGAAAGATACTACAATGAGCAGTTCTTC
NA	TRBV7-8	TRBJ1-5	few	CASSSPRDKSPGSYQPQHF	TGTGCCAGCAGCTCCCCCCGGGACAAAAGCCCGGGGAGTTATCAGCCCCAGCATTTT
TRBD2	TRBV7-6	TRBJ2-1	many	CASSLGGTSGSSYNEQFF	TGTGCCAGCAGCTTAGGGGGGACTAGCGGTAGCTCCTACAATGAGCAGTTCTTC
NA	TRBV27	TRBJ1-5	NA	CASSYQLDNPPQHF	TGTGCCAGCAGTTACCAGCTGGATAATCCGCCCCAGCATTTT
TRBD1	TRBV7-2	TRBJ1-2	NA	CASSLGGDSYGYTF	TGTGCCAGCAGCTTAGGCGGGGACAGCTATGGCTACACCTTC
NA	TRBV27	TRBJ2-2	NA	CASSFKGRGGELFF	TGTGCCAGCAGTTTCAAGGGGAGAGGCGGGGAGCTGTTTTTT
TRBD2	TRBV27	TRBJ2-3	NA	CASSLKVAGWPDTQYF	TGTGCCAGCAGTTTAAAGGTAGCGGGGTGGCCAGATACGCAGTATTTT
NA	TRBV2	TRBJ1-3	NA	CASGGSRDGGNTIYF	TGTGCCAGCGGGGGGTCGAGGGATGGTGGAAACACCATATATTTT
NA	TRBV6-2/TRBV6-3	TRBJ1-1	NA	CASTKYRELYTEAFF	TGTGCCAGCACCAAATACCGGGAACTTTACACTGAAGCTTTCTTT
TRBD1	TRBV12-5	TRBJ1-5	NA	CASGLDGQGARIDQPQHF	TGTGCTAGTGGTTTGGACGGACAGGGGGCGAGGATTGATCAGCCCCAGCATTTT
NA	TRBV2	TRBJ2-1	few	CASILPKGNEQFF	TGTGCCAGCATTCTCCCTAAAGGCAATGAGCAGTTCTTC
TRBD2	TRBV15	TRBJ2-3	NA	CATSRGAVAGALRTDTQYF	TGTGCCACCAGCAGGGGGGCGGTAGCGGGGGCTCTACGCACAGATACGCAGTATTTT
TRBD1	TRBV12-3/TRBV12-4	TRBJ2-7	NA	CASSETGVSEQYF	TGTGCCAGCAGTGAGACAGGGGTTTCCGAGCAGTACTTC
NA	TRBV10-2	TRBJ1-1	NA	CTSSGGYAEAFF	TGCACCAGCAGTGGGGGGTACGCTGAAGCTTTCTTT
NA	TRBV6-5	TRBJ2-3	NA	CASRTYDTQYF	TGTGCCAGCAGGACTTATGATACGCAGTATTTT